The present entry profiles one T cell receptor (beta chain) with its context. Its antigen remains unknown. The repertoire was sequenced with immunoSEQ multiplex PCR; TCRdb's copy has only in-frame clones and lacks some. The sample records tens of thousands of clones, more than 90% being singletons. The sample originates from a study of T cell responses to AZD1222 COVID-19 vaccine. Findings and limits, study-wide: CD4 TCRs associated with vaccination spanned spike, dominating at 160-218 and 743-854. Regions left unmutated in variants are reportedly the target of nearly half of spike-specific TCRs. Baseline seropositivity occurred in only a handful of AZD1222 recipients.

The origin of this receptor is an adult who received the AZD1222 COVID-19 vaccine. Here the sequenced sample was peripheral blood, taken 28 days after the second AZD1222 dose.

The CDR3 is CASSYSSRGATEAFF. As DNA, the CDR3 is TGTGCCAGCAGTTACTCTTCCAGGGGGGCCACTGAAGCTTTCTTT. J is TRBJ1-1 and V is TRBV6-5; 7 bases match TRBD1. This CDR3 has 15 residues. Germline-derived CDR1 and CDR2 are MNHEY and SVGAGI. The ends lost 0 bases at V and 4 bases at J; junction bases unmatched: 5.